Here is one T cell receptor (beta chain) with its context. The V segment lost 4 bases and the J segment 5 bases; nucleotides outside the gene matches: 11. CDR1 is SGHDT, CDR2 YYEEEE, per germline. The length of the CDR3 is 15 residues. This sample was taken from a study of technical replicates of blood from several donors. Clones were sequenced by immunoSEQ multiplex PCR, and TCRdb holds only the in-frame ones, with some missing. This table has 72,000 or so clones, 90% to 95% appearing once. The sequenced material came from T cells isolated from PBMCs. The gene calls are TRBV5-6 and TRBJ1-2; 7 bases are a match to TRBD1. The TCR originated in a human donor in good health. The CDR3 DNA is TGTGCCAGCAGCGTTCCCGGGACAGTCTTTTATGGCTACACCTTC. This translates into CASSVPGTVFYGYTF.